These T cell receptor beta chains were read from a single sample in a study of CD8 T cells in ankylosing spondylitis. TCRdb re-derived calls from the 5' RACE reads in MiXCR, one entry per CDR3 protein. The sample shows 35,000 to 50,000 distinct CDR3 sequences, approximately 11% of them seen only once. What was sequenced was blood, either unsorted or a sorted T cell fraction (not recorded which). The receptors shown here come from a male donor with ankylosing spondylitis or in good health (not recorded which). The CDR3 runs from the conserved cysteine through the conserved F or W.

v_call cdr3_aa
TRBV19 CASSGVAGAVDTQYF
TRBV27 CASSPSLRGVLAF
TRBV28 CASSSPEEAYNEQFF
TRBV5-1 CASRIRASGEYTGELFF
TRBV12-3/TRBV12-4 CASSFVRDSEQYF
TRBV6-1 CASSTATGGGSPLHF
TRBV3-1 CASSHLGQTGAFF
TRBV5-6 CASSPGTASIIYGYTF
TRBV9 CASSVDVYGTGNEQFF
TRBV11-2 CASSLDGYNEQFF
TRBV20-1 CSARGTGVPGELFF
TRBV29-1 CSVEDFVSGADEQYF
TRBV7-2 CASSQVVGQQGRNTIYF
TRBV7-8 CASSLAHGTEAFF
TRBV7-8 CASSFPRAYEQYF
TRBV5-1 CASSVEANTGELFF
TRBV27 CASGWDGQYEQYF
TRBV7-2 CASKLGPYGYTF
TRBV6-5 CASRTSGNEQFF
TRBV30 CVWSVTRFSAFF
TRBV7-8 CASSPRTGGFSYEQYF
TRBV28 CASRPMGNRDMNTGELFF
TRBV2 CASSDGYYGYTF
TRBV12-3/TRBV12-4 CASSPTGVGTQYF
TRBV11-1 CASSARTATGELFF
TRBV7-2 CASSLGGSRGTDTQYF
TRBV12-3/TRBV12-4 CASSPTGSPYEQYF
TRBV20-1 CSASSGQNYEQYF
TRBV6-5 CASSSGREGGTDTQYF
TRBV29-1 CSVELQASYEQYF
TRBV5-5 CASSVGSGAETQYF
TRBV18 CASSPPGELFF
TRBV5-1 CASSLGRQLMNTEAFF
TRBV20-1 CSARDPRGRERNTEAFF
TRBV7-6 CASSSRSYEQYF
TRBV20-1 CSAVRTGGVSDTEAFF
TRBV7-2 CASSLGGQATEKLFF
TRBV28 CASSPVTGHYGYTF
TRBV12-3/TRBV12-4 CASSSTNQGNTEAFF
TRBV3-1 CASSGRVRGGEKLFF
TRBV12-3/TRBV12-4 CASSLGGTEQETQYF
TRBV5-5 CASSLGGALEAFF
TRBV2 CASSVGSSSYNEQFF
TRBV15 CATTSGGTNYNEQFF
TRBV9 CASSRELSNQPQHF
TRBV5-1 CASSPAGGSDQPQHF
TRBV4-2 CASSPPQDYYEQYF
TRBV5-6 CASSSPARDRGIF
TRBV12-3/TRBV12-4 CASSLWAQPQHF